The 9 T cell receptor beta chains listed next were all sequenced from one sample in a study of blood T cells in healthy people across ages. A J-beta primer mix and a sample-barcoded 5' primer were used in a second PCR of roughly 6 to 12 cycles. TCRdb itself ran the 5' RACE reads through MiXCR, one entry per CDR3 protein. Here the sample spans about 970,000 distinct CDR3 sequences, roughly 50% being singletons. Sample: blood. Receptors originate from a woman aged 60 to 75 in good health.

As regards this clonotype: The junction shows a germline mismatch at one end, possibly a read error. The chain combines TRBV9 with TRBJ2-3, with 12 positions matching TRBD2. CDR1 is SGDLS and CDR2 is YYNGEE in the germline V gene. The CDR3 sequence is 16 residues long. CDR3 sequence: CASSVTGLAGMDTRYF. DNA of the CDR3: TGTGCCAGCAGCGTAACCGGACTAGCGGGAATGGATACGCGGTATTTT.

The genes are TRBV5-1 and TRBJ1-4; D perhaps matches TRBD1 (5 bases). This CDR3 is 16 amino acids long. The germline V and J ends were trimmed by 0 bases and 4 bases, with 13 bases remaining between them. The V gene's germline CDR1 is SGHRS and CDR2 YFSETQ. The CDR3 region is CASSLGTGGDNEKLFF. The CDR3 DNA reads TGCGCCAGCAGCTTGGGGACGGGGGGTGATAATGAAAAACTGTTTTTT.

This clonotype was counted between two and nine times. The chain is built from TRBV14 and TRBJ2-4, with D tentatively TRBD1 (6 bases). The CDR3 is 17 amino acids. Trimming pared 2 bases from V and 0 bases from J, leaving 14 bases between. Germline CDR1 SGHDN, CDR2 FVKESK. The CDR3 loop is CASSQLTGTPAKNIQYF. Written as DNA, the CDR3 is TGTGCCAGCAGCCAACTGACCGGGACACCAGCCAAAAACATTCAGTACTTC.

The chain recombines TRBV18 with TRBJ2-7, with D tentatively TRBD1 (6 bases). The V gene lost 3 bases and the J gene lost 2 bases, with 11 bases spanning the gap. Germline V gene data show CDR1 as KGHSH and CDR2 as LQKENI. This CDR3 contains 14 residues. Written as DNA, the CDR3 is TGTGCCAGCTCACCTTTCCAGGGGACCTACGAGCAGTACTTC. Translated: CASSPFQGTYEQYF.

In this sample, this clonotype turned up a few times. A junction boundary mismatches the germline segment, possibly from a read error. V gene TRBV20-1 combines with J gene TRBJ2-7; no clear D gene. The CDR3 runs to 13 residues. CDR1 is DFQATT and CDR2 is SNEGSKA in the germline V gene (reference sequence). CDR3 sequence: CSARGPPVREQYF. Written as DNA, the CDR3 is TGCAGTGCCAGAGGACCGCCCGTCCGCGAGCAGTACTTC.

The V and J genes are TRBV4-2 and TRBJ2-3; D is undetermined. From germline, CDR1 is LGHNA and CDR2 YNFKEQ. The V end lost 2 bases, the J end lost 2 bases, and 11 bases lay between the germline ends. This CDR3 comprises 15 residues. The CDR3 region has the DNA TGTGCCAGCAGCCAAAGTCTCGTAGCCACAGATACGCAGTATTTT. Translation gives CASSQSLVATDTQYF.

This clonotype was observed a handful of times. This rearrangement joins TRBV20-1 to TRBJ2-1; D unresolved. This CDR3 spans 14 amino acids. The ends were cut back, 2 bases at V and 0 bases at J, with 8 bases in the middle. Germline V gene sequence: CDR1 DFQATT, CDR2 SNEGSKA (reference sequence). CDR3: CSARLLSSYNEQFF. CDR3 DNA sequence: TGCAGTGCTAGACTTCTGAGCTCCTACAATGAGCAGTTCTTC.

The genes are TRBV20-1 and TRBJ2-7; maybe TRBD2 (6 bases). The CDR3 loop spans 15 amino acids. The germline V gene encodes CDR1 DFQATT and CDR2 SNEGSKA (reference sequence). Trimming removed 5 bases at V and 0 bases at J, with 17 bases between. CDR3 bases: TGCAGTGCTTCCCCCGTGGCGGGGAGCTCCTACGAGCAGTACTTC. Encoded protein: CSASPVAGSSYEQYF.

The J gene is TRBJ2-1, the V gene TRBV28; 12 bases align to TRBD2. The V and J ends lost 4 bases and 9 bases, in that order; junction bases with no gene match: 4. Germline-derived CDR1 and CDR2 are MDHEN and SYDVKM. The CDR3 spans 14 residues. CDR3 region: CASSYPSGRVEQFF. CDR3 bases: TGTGCCAGCAGTTACCCTAGCGGGAGGGTTGAGCAGTTCTTC.